Described below is a single TCR beta chain sequence and its context. What it binds is not known. TCRdb keeps only in-frame clones here, not all; method: immunoSEQ multiplex PCR. Among 50,000 to 65,000 clones listed, about nine tenths were seen once. These data belong to a study of a mutant IDH1 vaccine in newly diagnosed glioma. Time point denoted: week 35, safety follow-up. Each dose of the vaccine consisted of 300 ug of mutant IDH1 20-mer peptide, with topical imiquimod. The CDR3 length is 16 residues. After removal of 5 bases from V and 0 bases from J, the junction contained 4 bases not matched to a gene. In germline, CDR1 is SGHTA, CDR2 FQGNSA.

The receptor's source is a man in his forties with glioma. Sequencing was performed on PBMCs, taken from a glioma patient whose treatment included an IDH1 peptide vaccine. The chain has TRBV7-2 and TRBJ2-3; 11 bases are shared with TRBD2. The CDR3 is CASSRGTSGSTDTQYF. CDR3 coding DNA: TGTGCCAGCAGCCGCGGGACTAGCGGAAGCACAGATACGCAGTATTTT. Drawing the rest from reference TRBV7-2 and TRBJ2-3, the complete variable domain is GAGVSQSPSNKVTEKGKDVELRCDPISGHTALYWYRQSLGQGLEFLIYFQGNSAPDKSGLPSDRFSAERTGGSVSTLTIQRTQQEDSAVYLCASSRGTSGSTDTQYFGPGTRLTVL.